The 26 T cell receptor beta chains in this list originate from one sample, sequenced in a study of blood T cells in healthy people across ages. With a J-beta primer mix and a sample-barcoded 5' primer, a second PCR ran 7 to 11 cycles. TCRdb re-called the 5' RACE reads with MiXCR, one entry per CDR3 protein. The sample lists about 1.7 million distinct CDR3 sequences; approximately 30% were seen once. The specimen sequenced was blood. The receptors stem from a woman in her twenties or thirties in good health.

This clonotype was counted only a few times. The V and J genes are TRBV29-1 and TRBJ2-7; 10 bases line up with TRBD1. This CDR3 comprises 14 residues. With V trimmed by 6 bases and J by 7 bases, 12 bases remained unmatched. The germline gives CDR1 SQVTM, CDR2 ANQGSEA. The CDR3 sequence is CSVERGTGDQEQYF. In DNA, the CDR3 is TGCAGCGTGGAGAGGGGGACAGGGGATCAAGAGCAGTACTTC.

A few counts support this clonotype. V usage is TRBV20-1 and J usage is TRBJ2-2; 10 bases map to TRBD2. With 1 base clipped from V and 4 bases from J, the junction kept 9 bases outside the gene matches. Germline V gene sequence: CDR1 DFQATT, CDR2 SNEGSKA (reference sequence). This CDR3 has 17 residues. This CDR3 reads CSARGYLAGEGTGELFF. The DNA of the CDR3 is TGCAGTGCTAGAGGTTACCTAGCGGGAGAAGGCACCGGGGAGCTGTTTTTT.

This clonotype was counted many times. The V gene is TRBV5-1, the J gene TRBJ2-7; tentative D call: TRBD1 (6 bases). V gave up 3 bases and J gave up 5 bases, with 15 bases separating them. CDR3 length: 14 residues. CDR1 and CDR2 from the germline V gene are SGHRS and YFSETQ. The CDR3 region has the DNA TGCGCCAGCAGCTCGACTACAGGGAACAACGAGCAGTACTTC. It codes for CASSSTTGNNEQYF.

This clonotype was counted only a few times. This rearrangement joins TRBV20-1 to TRBJ2-5; 14 positions agree with TRBD2. The V and J ends lost 1 base and 5 bases, in that order; junction bases with no gene match: 9. The CDR3 contains 17 residues. Germline CDR1 and CDR2: DFQATT and SNEGSKA (reference sequence). The CDR3 sequence: CSARAPGLAGDWETQYF. DNA for the CDR3: TGCAGTGCTAGAGCCCCGGGACTAGCGGGAGATTGGGAGACCCAGTACTTC.

In its sample, this clonotype was seen a few times. J is TRBJ2-7 and V is TRBV20-1; D is perhaps TRBD2 (5 bases). V was trimmed by 3 bases and J by 6 bases, leaving 21 bases between them. Germline lookup yields CDR1 DFQATT and CDR2 SNEGSKA (reference sequence). The CDR3 is 15 residues long. The CDR3 region has the DNA TGCAGTGCTAGGAATCGGGATGGAGCTCCGGGCGAGCAGTACTTC. Protein: CSARNRDGAPGEQYF.

Here the CDR3 DNA reads TGTGCCAGCAGTTTTAGAAGGATCAACACCGGGGAGCTGTTTTTT. As protein: CASSFRRINTGELFF. The chain combines TRBV12-3 or TRBV12-4 with TRBJ2-2; D gene ambiguous. V lost 3 bases to trimming and J lost 2 bases, with 10 bases between them. This CDR3 comprises 15 residues.

This chain uses TRBV10-2 with TRBJ1-2; TRBD1 aligns across 8 bases. V lost 8 bases, J lost 1 base, and 12 bases stayed unmatched. Germline CDR1 reads WSHSY; CDR2 reads SAAADI. The CDR3 is 16 residues long. The CDR3 loop reads CASGVDRVGVNYGYTF. CDR3 sequence (DNA): TGCGCCAGCGGGGTGGACAGGGTAGGGGTTAACTATGGCTACACCTTC.

This clonotype was counted between two and nine times. The rearrangement joins TRBV20-1 to TRBJ2-3, with 7 bases fitting TRBD1. The CDR3 sequence is 14 residues long. The V gene's germline CDR1 is DFQATT and CDR2 SNEGSKA (reference sequence). V lost 6 bases, J lost 2 bases, and 8 bases stayed unmatched. Written as DNA, the CDR3 is TGCAGTGCAGTACAGGGGCTCGCCACAGATACGCAGTATTTT. The encoded protein is CSAVQGLATDTQYF.

The chain links TRBV5-1 to TRBJ2-6; D call uncertain. Trimming removed 4 bases at V and 2 bases at J, with 10 bases between. CDR1 is SGHRS, CDR2 YFSETQ, per germline. CDR3 length: 15 residues. The CDR3 nucleotides read TGCGCCAGCAGCCTCTCAAGGGCTGGGGCCAACGTCCTGACTTTC. Translating it yields CASSLSRAGANVLTF.

In its sample, this clonotype was seen a few times. The chain combines TRBV20-1 with TRBJ2-4; D assignment may be TRBD1 or TRBD2 (5 bases each). The last part of the DNA fits TRBJ2-5 better; the J call may be wrong. The CDR3 loop spans 14 amino acids. CDR1 and CDR2 (germline): DFQATT, SNEGSKA (reference sequence). The CDR3 here is CSAPRGSGQETQYF. Here the CDR3 DNA reads TGCAGTGCCCCTAGGGGCAGCGGACAAGAGACCCAGTACTTC.

The genes are TRBV20-1 and TRBJ2-5; perhaps TRBD2 as D (5 bases). V was pared by 5 bases and J by 0 bases, with 10 bases between. Germline V gene lookup returns CDR1 DFQATT and CDR2 SNEGSKA (reference sequence). The CDR3 has 13 residues. CDR3 coding DNA: TGCAGTGCTCGAGGACTGGACCAAGAGACCCAGTACTTC. Amino acids: CSARGLDQETQYF.

Worth noting for this clonotype: This may come from a read error, since a much larger clone is one base off. This sequence joins TRBV5-5 and TRBJ2-7, with D unclear. CDR1 and CDR2 from the germline V gene are SGHKS and YYEKEE (reference sequence). V lost 3 bases and J lost 0, with 10 bases in between. The CDR3 loop spans 14 amino acids. The CDR3 region has the DNA TGTGCCAGCAGCTGGGTGGCGAGCTCCTACGAGCAGTACTTC. Translation gives CASSWVASSYEQYF.

CDR3: CATSDFETSGANVLTF. CDR3 DNA: TGTGCCACCAGTGATTTCGAAACTTCTGGGGCCAACGTCCTGACTTTC. The chain employs TRBV24-1 and TRBJ2-6; the D is unclear. Germline CDR1 and CDR2: KGHDR and SFDVKD. This CDR3 comprises 16 residues. Trimming pared 1 base from V and 1 base from J, leaving 7 bases between.

The sample holds a few counts of this clonotype. The gene calls are TRBV5-6 and TRBJ2-6, with D perhaps matching TRBD1 or TRBD2 (5 bases each). Germline CDR1 is SGHDT and CDR2 is YYEEEE. CDR3 length: 18 amino acids. The germline V and J ends were trimmed by 0 bases and 0 bases, with 13 bases remaining between them. CDR3 sequence reads: CASSLGGPSGSGANVLTF. CDR3 nucleotide sequence: TGTGCCAGCAGCTTGGGGGGACCTTCCGGCTCTGGGGCCAACGTCCTGACTTTC.

To note about this clonotype: At one of its ends the junction is not consistent with the germline gene, which may arise from a read error. This chain joins TRBV12-3 or TRBV12-4 and TRBJ2-7; maybe TRBD2 (6 bases). The CDR3 runs 15 residues. CDR3 sequence: CASSPSEGSGYVQYF. In DNA, the CDR3 is TGTGCCAGCAGTCCCTCGGAGGGATCCGGATACGTGCAGTACTTC.

Many counts were recorded for this clonotype. CDR3 sequence reads: CSALSGDQASGIAGVLIADTQYF. The CDR3 coding sequence is TGCAGTGCTCTAAGTGGGGATCAGGCTAGCGGGATCGCCGGGGTCTTGATCGCAGATACGCAGTATTTT. The chain couples TRBV20-1 to TRBJ2-3, with 9 bases matching TRBD2. J was trimmed by 4 bases and V by 5 bases; bases with no gene match: 34. The CDR3 is 23 residues long. Germline V gives CDR1 DFQATT, CDR2 SNEGSKA (reference sequence).

This clonotype was seen only a few times. The chain has TRBV29-1 and TRBJ1-1, with D tentatively TRBD1 (6 bases). CDR3 length: 12 residues. In germline, CDR1 is SQVTM, CDR2 ANQGSEA. Trimming removed 5 bases from V and 0 bases from J, with 7 bases in between. Here the CDR3 reads CSVKGVNTEAFF. DNA of the CDR3: TGCAGCGTTAAGGGGGTGAACACTGAAGCTTTCTTT. Full variable domain (rest looked up from reference TRBV29-1 and TRBJ1-1): SAVISQKPSRDICQRGTSLTIQCQVDSQVTMMFWYRQQPGQSLTLIATANQGSEATYESGFVIDKFPISRPNLTFSTLTVSNMSPEDSSIYLCSVKGVNTEAFFGQGTRLTVV.

The chain joins TRBV12-3 or TRBV12-4 to TRBJ1-1; D not certain. With 3 bases removed from V and 6 bases from J, the gap between germline ends came to 11 bases. CDR3 length: 13 amino acids. The CDR3 DNA sequence: TGTGCCAGCAGTTTTAAGGGTGACGCTGAAGCTTTCTTT. Translation: CASSFKGDAEAFF.

Only a few counts were recorded for this clonotype. J is TRBJ2-3 and V is TRBV3-1, with TRBD2 matching 12 bases. The ends lost 6 bases at V and 6 bases at J; junction bases unmatched: 7. The CDR3 sequence is 15 residues long. CDR1 is LGHDT, CDR2 YNNKEL, per germline (reference sequence). The CDR3 sequence: CASRLTSGGMDTQYF. CDR3 DNA: TGTGCCAGCAGGCTGACTAGCGGGGGCATGGATACGCAGTATTTT.

This clonotype was seen a handful of times. V gene TRBV7-7 combines with J gene TRBJ2-1, with 7 bases that match TRBD2. Germline V lookup: CDR1 SSHAT, CDR2 FNYEAQ (reference sequence). The CDR3 is made up of 13 amino acids. V was clipped by 4 bases and J by 7 bases; unmatched bases: 4. The CDR3 sequence is CASSSRSGNEQFF. CDR3 sequence (DNA): TGTGCCAGCAGCTCCCGTAGCGGGAATGAGCAGTTCTTC.

Only one count was recorded for this clonotype. A much larger clone differs by one base, so this may be a read error. The chain links TRBV29-1 to TRBJ1-1, with 9 bases matching TRBD1. The CDR3 sequence is 14 residues long. Per germline, CDR1 SQVTM and CDR2 ANQGSEA. This CDR3 is CNVAVRDRVGGAFF. The CDR3 DNA sequence: TGCAACGTTGCGGTCCGGGACAGGGTTGGAGGAGCTTTCTTT.

This clonotype was seen only a few times. The chain uses TRBV6-5 and TRBJ2-3; D perhaps matches TRBD1 (6 bases). The germline CDR1 and CDR2 sequences are MNHEY and SVGAGI. V shed 0 bases and J shed 4 bases, with 14 bases lying between them. The CDR3 length is 16 residues. The CDR3 bases are TGTGCCAGCAGTTACTCGAAAGGGGGACCGCCAGATACGCAGTATTTT. Amino acid sequence: CASSYSKGGPPDTQYF.

The CDR3 sequence: CSVEDGRGGLLRNEQFF. In DNA form, the CDR3 reads TGCAGCGTTGAAGATGGACGCGGGGGTCTACTAAGGAATGAGCAGTTCTTC. The genes are TRBV29-1 and TRBJ2-1; 7 nucleotides agree with TRBD2. The CDR3 consists of 17 residues. Losses at the gene ends were 0 bases for V and 7 bases for J; bases not matched to a gene: 15. Germline CDR1 SQVTM, CDR2 ANQGSEA.

This clonotype occurred many times. The chain joins TRBV20-1 to TRBJ2-7; D remains unclear. The germline V and J ends were trimmed by 3 bases and 1 base, with 13 bases remaining between them. Per the germline V gene, CDR1 is DFQATT and CDR2 is SNEGSKA (reference sequence). This CDR3 contains 14 residues. This chain's CDR3 is CSARIPGSSYEQYF. The CDR3 nucleotides are TGCAGTGCTAGGATCCCCGGGTCATCCTACGAGCAGTACTTC.

Points on this clonotype: At one of its ends the junction is not consistent with the germline gene, which may arise from a read error. This chain connects TRBV27 to TRBJ2-2, with 8 bases matching TRBD1. The CDR3 extends over 18 amino acids. Germline V lookup: CDR1 MNHEY, CDR2 SMNVEV (reference sequence). CDR3 nucleotides: TGTGGCAGCAGTTTATCTTCGTTGGACAGGGAAAACACCGGGGAGCTGTTTTTT. This codes for CGSSLSSLDRENTGELFF.

This clonotype was recorded a few times. The genes are TRBV5-1 and TRBJ2-1; possible D gene TRBD1, 6 bases. This CDR3 is built from 14 residues. The V end was cut by 2 bases, the J end by 9 bases, with 15 bases between. Germline V lookup: CDR1 SGHRS, CDR2 YFSETQ. CDR3 nucleotides: TGCGCCAGCAGCTTCCGGACAGCCCAGGGTGAGCAGTTCTTC. It codes for CASSFRTAQGEQFF.